A single sample is the source of the 32 T cell receptor beta chains below, sequenced in a study of tumor and adjacent non-tumor tissue in lung cancer. The library came from three nested PCR rounds adapted from ARM-PCR protocols. TCRdb called the multiplex PCR reads again in MiXCR, with one record for every CDR3 protein. The data contain roughly 44,000 distinct CDR3 sequences, roughly two thirds of them singletons. RNA was extracted from bulk tissue without any cell sorting. Distant lung tissue was collected more than 3 cm away from the tumor edge. Sequences were obtained from distant non-tumor lung tissue. The source of these receptors is a woman aged 40 to 49 with non-small cell lung cancer.

V is TRBV4-2 and J is TRBJ2-1; TRBD1 or TRBD2 may be the D gene (6 bases each). The CDR3 extends over 13 amino acids. The germline gives CDR1 LGHNA, CDR2 YNFKEQ. Trimming shortened V by 4 bases and J by 7 bases, and 11 bases separated the two germline ends. The CDR3, as DNA: TGTGCCAGCAGCCCACGGAGGGGGAATGAGCAGTTCTTC. Encoded protein: CASSPRRGNEQFF.

V is TRBV12-3 or TRBV12-4 and J is TRBJ2-1, with D uncertain. The J call is uncertain, as TRBJ2-7 better fits the DNA end. The CDR3 loop spans 11 amino acids. CDR3 amino acids: CASSHGDEQYF. CDR3 nucleotide sequence: TGTGCCAGCAGTCATGGTGATGAGCAGTACTTC.

In its sample, this clonotype is medium-sized. The rearrangement uses TRBV11-3 and TRBJ2-7, with 11 bases lining up with TRBD1. The junction had 4 bases not matched to a gene; V was cut back by 5 bases and J by 4 bases. Germline CDR1 is SGHNT and CDR2 is YENEEA. The CDR3 has 14 amino acids. The CDR3: CASSPGQGAYEQYF. In DNA form, the CDR3 reads TGTGCCAGCAGCCCCGGACAGGGGGCGTACGAGCAGTACTTC.

With regard to this clonotype: The junction departs from the called germline gene at one end, perhaps through a read error. The CDR3: CASGDLAGADTQYF. The CDR3 DNA reads TGTGCCAGCGGTGATTTAGCGGGGGCAGATACGCAGTATTTT. The gene calls are TRBV6-1 and TRBJ2-3; 9 bases map to TRBD2. Germline V lookup: CDR1 MNHNS, CDR2 SASEGT. There are 14 residues in the CDR3.

Ten or more counts support this clonotype. V gene TRBV5-5 combines with J gene TRBJ2-7; D is unclear. Germline V gives CDR1 SGHKS, CDR2 YYEKEE (reference sequence). The ends were cut back, 2 bases at V and 3 bases at J, with 15 bases in the middle. The CDR3 is 15 residues long. This chain's CDR3 is CASSLTHGWGYEQYF. The CDR3 coding sequence is TGTGCCAGCAGCTTAACACACGGGTGGGGCTACGAGCAGTACTTC.

J is TRBJ2-3 and V is TRBV5-1; 7 bases align to TRBD2. This CDR3 is built from 13 residues. Per germline, CDR1 SGHRS and CDR2 YFSETQ. The V and J ends lost 4 bases and 5 bases, in that order; junction bases with no gene match: 4. The CDR3 here is CASSRGSVDTQYF. CDR3 DNA sequence: TGCGCCAGCAGCCGCGGGAGTGTAGATACGCAGTATTTT. Full variable domain (rest looked up from reference TRBV5-1 and TRBJ2-3): KAGVTQTPRYLIKTRGQQVTLSCSPISGHRSVSWYQQTPGQGLQFLFEYFSETQRNKGNFPGRFSGRQFSNSRSEMNVSTLELGDSALYLCASSRGSVDTQYFGPGTRLTVL.

This clonotype appeared once. The chain joins TRBV3-1 to TRBJ2-1, with 7 nucleotides matching TRBD2. The J segment lost 12 bases and the V segment lost 3 bases, leaving 5 bases of the junction unmatched. Looked up from germline, CDR1 is LGHDT and CDR2 is YNNKEL (reference sequence). The CDR3 contains 12 residues. The CDR3, as DNA: TGTGCCAGCAGCCAGGGGGGGGAGGTGCAGTTCTTC. The encoded protein is CASSQGGEVQFF.

The chain couples TRBV20-1 to TRBJ2-2; D unclear. Germline CDR1 and CDR2: DFQATT and SNEGSKA (reference sequence). Trimming took off 3 bases at V and 3 bases at J, with 11 bases between the two ends. The CDR3 totals 14 residues. The DNA for the CDR3 is TGCAGTGCTAGCCACGGATTACACACCGGGGAGCTGTTTTTT. Translating it yields CSASHGLHTGELFF.

On this clonotype itself: Since no conserved phenylalanine or tryptophan closes the CDR3, a read error is the likely cause. The DNA is left out, because the CDR3 cannot be placed on it with certainty; the CDR3 is given as TCRdb lists it. The chain employs TRBV10-3 and TRBJ1-4. The CDR3 length equals 14 residues, ends included. CDR1 and CDR2 from the germline V gene are ENHRY and SYGVKD. CDR3: CAISDEGRGEKLLY.

At least ten counts were recorded for this clonotype. V and J are TRBV5-6 and TRBJ2-3, with 8 bases identical to TRBD2. Trimming at V came to 4 bases and at J to 3 bases, leaving 4 bases not matched to a gene. This CDR3 contains 14 residues. From germline, CDR1 is SGHDT and CDR2 YYEEEE. The CDR3 bases are TGTGCCAGCAGCCTCCCGGGAGGGACAGATACGCAGTATTTT. This encodes CASSLPGGTDTQYF.

This clonotype was detected ten times or more. This chain links TRBV25-1 with TRBJ2-1, with 8 bases fitting TRBD2. J was trimmed by 10 bases and V by 1 base; bases with no gene match: 12. CDR1 is MGHDK and CDR2 is SYGVNS in the germline V gene. CDR3 length: 16 amino acids. The CDR3 loop is CASSEWSSGRAMEQFF. CDR3 DNA sequence: TGTGCCAGCAGTGAATGGTCCAGCGGGAGAGCCATGGAGCAGTTCTTC.

This clonotype appeared many times. The chain joins TRBV12-3 or TRBV12-4 to TRBJ1-2; TRBD1 might be the D (6 bases). Trimming took off 5 bases at V and 2 bases at J, with 18 bases between the two ends. The CDR3 runs to 16 residues. DNA for the CDR3: TGTGCCAGCAGTCCCCTACAGGGAAGAAAGAACTATGGCTACACCTTC. It translates to CASSPLQGRKNYGYTF.

As to this clonotype: At one boundary the junction diverges from the germline segment, which might be a read error. V and J are TRBV28 and TRBJ1-2; TRBD1 aligns across 11 bases. Germline loops: CDR1 MDHEN, CDR2 SYDVKM. The CDR3 sequence is 14 residues long. As DNA, the CDR3 is TGTGCCAGCAGCTGGACAGGGGGCGAATATGGCTGCACCTTC. Translating gives CASSWTGGEYGCTF.

To note about this clonotype: Mismatch with germline at one junction end may stem from a read error. This CDR3 is CTSSVASGQNEQFF. CDR3 DNA sequence: TGCACCAGCAGCGTGGCTAGCGGGCAGAATGAGCAGTTCTTC. The J gene is TRBJ2-1, the V gene TRBV5-1; 8 positions match TRBD2. The CDR3 extends over 14 amino acids. Germline V gives CDR1 SGHRS, CDR2 YFSETQ. The variable domain in full, with the rest retrieved from reference TRBV5-1 and TRBJ2-1, is KAGVTQTPRYLIKTRGQQVTLSCSPISGHRSVSWYQQTPGQGLQFLFEYFSETQRNKGNFPGRFSGRQFSNSRSEMNVSTLELGDSALYLCTSSVASGQNEQFFGPGTRLTVL.

Comment on this clonotype: A read error is possible here, since a much larger clone lies one base away. The V gene is TRBV7-9, the J gene TRBJ1-5, with D possibly called TRBD1 or TRBD2 (6 bases each). The end of the DNA is better explained by TRBJ2-3, so the J call may be wrong. Germline V lookup: CDR1 SEHNR, CDR2 FQNEAQ (reference sequence). The CDR3 is 16 residues long. The CDR3 reads CASSLAVAGQNQPQYF. In DNA form, the CDR3 reads TGTGCCAGCAGCTTAGCAGTTGCGGGACAAAATCAGCCCCAGTATTTT.

The chain is built from TRBV6-6 and TRBJ1-2; 7 nucleotides align to TRBD1. Germline assignment: CDR1 MNHNY and CDR2 SVGAGI (reference sequence). The length of the CDR3 is 15 residues. This CDR3 reads CTISERGGEGYGYTF. The CDR3 DNA reads as TGTACCATCAGTGAACGAGGGGGCGAGGGCTATGGCTACACCTTC.

There are a few counts of this clonotype. One end of the junction varies from germline; a read error may be responsible. The chain recombines TRBV7-9 with TRBJ1-1, with D possibly TRBD1 on 5 matching bases. The CDR3 is 17 amino acids. Per the germline V gene, CDR1 is SEHNR and CDR2 is FQNEAQ (reference sequence). The CDR3 DNA is TGTGCCAACAGCTTCGCCAGACCAGGGAGGCTCAATACTGAAGCTTTCTTT. Encoded protein: CANSFARPGRLNTEAFF.

With respect to this clonotype: A single base separates this from a much larger clone, so it may be a read error. The chain employs TRBV28 and TRBJ2-7; D is undetermined. CDR3 size: 13 residues. The V end lost 3 bases, the J end lost 3 bases, and 9 bases lay between the germline ends. Germline V gene lookup returns CDR1 MDHEN and CDR2 SYDVKM. The CDR3 region is CASSLNQSYEQYF. CDR3 in DNA: TGTGCCAGCAGTTTGAATCAGAGCTACGAGCAGTACTTC.

This clonotype has ten or more counts. The chain combines TRBV9 with TRBJ2-1; possible D gene TRBD2, 6 bases. Trimming left V 1 base short and J 9 bases short, with 23 bases between. The CDR3 runs to 17 residues. The germline gives CDR1 SGDLS, CDR2 YYNGEE. CDR3 sequence (DNA): TGTGCCAGCAGCGTACCCTACTCCGGGACTTCCGAGGGTGAGCAGTTCTTC. Protein: CASSVPYSGTSEGEQFF.

A remark on this clonotype: At one end the junction does not follow the germline gene, possibly because of a read error. This chain connects TRBV6-5 to TRBJ1-5; D is uncertain. CDR3 length: 15 amino acids. The germline V gene has CDR1 MNHEY and CDR2 SVGAGI. CDR3: CTSSHNQYSNQPQHF. CDR3 DNA: TGTACCAGTAGTCATAACCAATATAGCAATCAGCCCCAGCATTTT.

Note on this clonotype: Compared with germline, one end of the junction differs, possibly owing to a read error. The rearrangement joins TRBV11-2 to TRBJ2-1; TRBD2 agrees at 8 bases. This CDR3 is 14 amino acids long. Germline CDR1 is SGHAT and CDR2 is FQNNGV. The CDR3 here is CASSLGTSYSEQLF. CDR3 DNA: TGTGCCAGCAGCTTAGGGACTAGCTACAGTGAGCAATTATTC.

This chain connects TRBV6-2 or TRBV6-3 to TRBJ2-1; maybe TRBD2 (7 bases). Trimming took 6 bases from V and 7 from J, leaving 16 bases between them. The CDR3 has 14 residues. Germline loops: CDR1 MNHEY, CDR2 SVGEGT. The CDR3, as DNA: TGTGCCAGCAGCAAGGGGGGGGGTGGGAATGAGCAGTTCTTC. Its protein product is CASSKGGGGNEQFF.

Of note for this clonotype: A much larger clonotype is one base distant, so this may be a read error. The chain carries TRBV24-1 and TRBJ2-1; TRBD2 is a possible D gene (7 bases). Germline V lookup: CDR1 KGHDR, CDR2 SFDVKD. The CDR3 contains 14 residues. For the CDR3, the DNA is TGTGTCACGGCCCGGGGGGCCGTGGGCAATGAGCAGTTCTTC. It translates to CVTARGAVGNEQFF.

About this clonotype itself: The CDR3 does not close with the conserved phenylalanine or tryptophan, likely indicating a read error. The DNA is omitted, as the CDR3 cannot be located on it reliably, and the CDR3 follows TCRdb's listing. The chain joins TRBV11-3 to TRBJ2-1. Counting both end residues, the CDR3 totals 16 amino acids. Germline CDR1 and CDR2: SGHNT and YENEEA. CDR3: CASSPRPGSSYNEQLL.

Regarding this clonotype: Compared with germline, one end of the junction differs, possibly owing to a read error. The chain carries TRBV11-1 and TRBJ2-1; tentatively, D is TRBD1 or TRBD2 (5 bases each). The germline V gene has CDR1 SGHAT and CDR2 FQDESV (reference sequence). This CDR3 is 12 amino acids long. CDR3 loop: CASNLEGNEQFF. DNA for the CDR3: TGTGCCAGCAACTTAGAGGGGAATGAGCAATTCTTC.

In this sample, this clonotype turned up a few times. The rearrangement links TRBV7-8 to TRBJ2-1; TRBD2 aligns across 11 bases. Per germline, CDR1 SGHVS and CDR2 FQNEAQ. After removal of 4 bases from V and 8 bases from J, the junction contained 10 bases not matched to a gene. The length of the CDR3 is 16 residues. CDR3 loop: CASSSQLAGAFDEQFF. As DNA, the CDR3 is TGTGCCAGCAGCTCTCAACTAGCGGGGGCATTCGATGAGCAGTTCTTC.

About this clonotype: Given a much more abundant clone one base away, this may be a read error. This rearrangement joins TRBV11-2 to TRBJ2-7, with 7 positions matching TRBD1. Germline CDR1 is SGHAT and CDR2 is FQNNGV. CDR3 size: 15 residues. CDR3: CASGLDQGVPYEKYF. Written as DNA, the CDR3 is TGTGCCAGCGGCTTAGATCAGGGGGTCCCCTACGAGAAGTACTTC. Full variable domain (remainder filled in from reference TRBV11-2 and TRBJ2-7): EAGVAQSPRYKIIEKRQSVAFWCNPISGHATLYWYQQILGQGPKLLIQFQNNGVVDDSQLPKDRFSAERLKGVDSTLKIQPAKLEDSAVYLCASGLDQGVPYEKYFGPGTRLTVT.

Of note for this clonotype: An end of the junction differs from the germline gene, which may be a read error. The CDR3 is CSAPTGTGNYERYF. The CDR3 nucleotides are TGCAGTGCTCCTACTGGGACAGGGAACTACGAGCGGTACTTC. V is TRBV20-1 and J is TRBJ2-7; 9 positions agree with TRBD1. CDR3 size: 14 residues. From germline, CDR1 is DFQATT and CDR2 SNEGSKA (reference sequence).

This clonotype was seen only once. The junction differs from germline at one of its ends, possibly a read error. This sequence joins TRBV4-2 and TRBJ2-1; D gene unclear. Looked up from germline, CDR1 is LGHNA and CDR2 is YNFKEQ. The CDR3 spans 14 residues. The CDR3 loop reads CASNQDSGDTEQFF. The CDR3 DNA follows: TGTGCCAGCAACCAAGATTCCGGTGACACTGAGCAGTTCTTC.

This clonotype showed up many times. The chain combines TRBV6-5 with TRBJ2-1; 8 bases are a match to TRBD2. CDR1 is MNHEY and CDR2 is SVGAGI in the germline V gene. V shed 11 bases, J shed 9 bases, and the junction held 9 bases outside the gene matches. The CDR3 covers 12 residues. The CDR3 spells CAATSGFGEQFF. The CDR3 region has the DNA TGTGCCGCTACTAGCGGATTTGGTGAGCAGTTCTTC.

The CDR3 is CASSYKFGFRYNEQFF. The CDR3, as DNA: TGTGCCAGCAGCTACAAATTTGGATTTCGGTACAATGAGCAGTTCTTC. The V gene is TRBV7-9, the J gene TRBJ2-1; D gene uncertain. Germline V lookup: CDR1 SEHNR, CDR2 FQNEAQ (reference sequence). With 4 bases removed from V and 4 bases from J, the gap between germline ends came to 17 bases. The CDR3 contains 16 residues.

Comment on this clonotype: Being one base from a much bigger clone, this may be a read error. The genes are TRBV13 and TRBJ1-3; 7 bases fit TRBD1. This CDR3 comprises 16 residues. Germline CDR1 and CDR2: PRHDT and FYEKMQ (reference sequence). CDR3 sequence: CVSSRGGQSSGNTIYF. The DNA of the CDR3 is TGTGTCAGCAGCAGAGGGGGACAGAGCTCTGGAAACACCATATATTTT.